Included here is one T cell receptor beta chain sequence, with context. The entry originates in a study of blood T cell repertoires in COVID-19. Clones were sequenced by immunoSEQ multiplex PCR, and TCRdb holds only the in-frame ones, with some missing. This table has roughly 220,000 clones, 84% appearing once. Unmatched junction bases numbered 3, after V lost 6 bases and J lost 3 bases. This CDR3 has 15 amino acids. Per germline, CDR1 LGHNT and CDR2 FRNRAP. Participant-reported clinical history was the basis for cohort assignment. Sample: PBMCs or T cells enriched from blood (not recorded which). The chain couples TRBV12-5 to TRBJ2-3; 13 nucleotides match TRBD2. The receptor comes from a woman aged 40 to 50 who had recovered from COVID-19. DNA of the CDR3: TGTGCTAGTGGACAGGGACTAGCGGGAACAGATACGCAGTATTTT. Its protein is CASGQGLAGTDTQYF.